The rows below give T cell receptor beta chains drawn from one sample of a study of human T cells and chemical hapten exposure. Each CDR3 protein is one row after TCRdb ran MiXCR on the RACE reads. The data show roughly 100,000 distinct CDR3 sequences, less than 40% seen once. The material sequenced was whole blood, taken in connection with sensitization to the hapten diphenylcyclopropenone (DPC). These receptors were taken from a man aged 35-49 years with alopecia areata. Some clones in this sample may be carry-over from other donors' samples. The CDR3 runs from the conserved cysteine through the conserved F or W. D genes are given only for firm matches. Rows may omit the clone size; those that give it use once, few, many or a size class.

D gene	CDR3 length	V gene	clone size	J gene	CDR3 DNA	CDR3 protein
TRBD1	17	TRBV6-9	-	TRBJ2-2	TGTGCCGGACTATATATACCGGGACAGGGGTGGACCGGGGAGCTGTTTTTT	CAGLYIPGQGWTGELFF
-	15	TRBV20-1	-	TRBJ2-1	TGCAGTGCTGGGGGGATTACGGAGGATCCCGGTGAGCAGTTCTTC	CSAGGITEDPGEQFF
TRBD1	19	TRBV3-1	-	TRBJ2-2	TGTGCCAGCAGCCAAGGGAGGACAGGGGTACGCTCGAACACCGGGGAGCTGTTTTTT	CASSQGRTGVRSNTGELFF
TRBD2	16	TRBV3-1	-	TRBJ2-1	TGTGCCAGCAGCCAAGATAGACTAGCCACCTACAATGAGCAGTTCTTC	CASSQDRLATYNEQFF
TRBD1	14	TRBV3-1	few	TRBJ2-3	TGTGCCAGCAGCCAAGGAGGGGGCGTAAATACGCAGTATTTT	CASSQGGGVNTQYF
-	15	TRBV14	-	TRBJ2-5	TGTGCCAGCAGCCAAGATCTTCAGGTTATAGAGACCCAGTACTTC	CASSQDLQVIETQYF
TRBD2	15	TRBV28	-	TRBJ2-4	TGTGCCAGCAGCCTTAGCGGGAGTGCCAAAAACATTCAGTACTTC	CASSLSGSAKNIQYF
-	13	TRBV12-3/TRBV12-4	many	TRBJ2-3	TGTGCCAGCAGTTTCCCCCGATCAGATACGCAGTATTTT	CASSFPRSDTQYF
-	13	TRBV6-2/TRBV6-3	-	TRBJ2-1	TGTGCCAGCAGACCGGGAGCACGGAATGAGCAGTTCTTC	CASRPGARNEQFF
-	12	TRBV6-2/TRBV6-3	-	TRBJ2-5	TGTGCCAGCAGTTACTCAGCGGGGACCCAGTACTTC	CASSYSAGTQYF
TRBD2	15	TRBV30	-	TRBJ2-1	TGTGCCTGGAGTTCGGGACTAGCGGGAGTTGTTGAGCAGTTCTTC	CAWSSGLAGVVEQFF
-	12	TRBV27	few	TRBJ2-7	TGTGCCAGCAGCCCAGACAGAATCGTCCGGTACTTC	CASSPDRIVRYF
TRBD1	15	TRBV29-1	-	TRBJ1-4	TGCAGCGTAGCGGGACAGGGCGGAACTAATGAAAAACTGTTTTTT	CSVAGQGGTNEKLFF
TRBD2	15	TRBV27	few	TRBJ2-7	TGTGCCAGCAGTCCGGGACTAGCGGGAACCTACGAGCAGTACTTC	CASSPGLAGTYEQYF
TRBD1	15	TRBV12-3/TRBV12-4	-	TRBJ2-7	TGTGCCAGCAGCCTTCCGGGACAGGGGGCCTACGAGCAGTACTTC	CASSLPGQGAYEQYF
-	14	TRBV12-3/TRBV12-4	-	TRBJ1-5	TGTGCCAGCAGTTTTGGGGCTTTCAATCAGCCCCAGCATTTT	CASSFGAFNQPQHF
TRBD2	16	TRBV9	-	TRBJ2-1	TGTGCCAGCAGCGTAGTATCCCTAGCGGGAGTTGGTGAGCAGTTCTTC	CASSVVSLAGVGEQFF
TRBD1	15	TRBV28	few	TRBJ2-2	TGTGCCAGCAGTTCCCTGGACAGGGGGCTCGGGGAGCTGTTTTTT	CASSSLDRGLGELFF
-	17	TRBV20-1	few	TRBJ2-7	TGCAGTGCTAGCGATACAGGGTACCAGCGGGACCCTTACGAGCAGTACTTC	CSASDTGYQRDPYEQYF
-	18	TRBV21-1	-	TRBJ2-7	TGTGCCACGGAGAGGGTTCCGGAGACTAGCGGAACGAACTACGAGCAGTACTTC	CATERVPETSGTNYEQYF
TRBD2	15	TRBV3-1	-	TRBJ2-5	TGTGCCAGCAGCCAAGATGCGGCTAGCGGCCCACCCCAGTACTTC	CASSQDAASGPPQYF
TRBD1	15	TRBV20-1	-	TRBJ1-6	TGCAGTGCTAGAGCCGAGCTGACAGGGGGTTCACCCCTCCACTTT	CSARAELTGGSPLHF
-	18	TRBV7-9	-	TRBJ2-7	TGTGCCAGCAGCCCTAGGAAGGGGAGTACAGCCGTCTCCTACGAGCAGTACTTC	CASSPRKGSTAVSYEQYF
-	15	TRBV4-1	-	TRBJ1-5	TGCGCCAGCAGCCAGCCAGGGAAGGTGAATCAGCCCCAGCATTTT	CASSQPGKVNQPQHF
-	18	TRBV4-1	-	TRBJ2-3	TGCGCCAGCAGCCAAGACGGGCCCCGGACAACTTTCACGGATACGCAGTATTTT	CASSQDGPRTTFTDTQYF
-	13	TRBV7-2	many	TRBJ2-1	TGTGCCAGCAGCTTACCCCTAAACAATGAGCAGTTCTTC	CASSLPLNNEQFF
-	15	TRBV5-4	-	TRBJ2-3	TGTGCCAGCGAGGATCGCGGAGGAAGCACAGATACGCAGTATTTT	CASEDRGGSTDTQYF
-	19	TRBV20-1	few	TRBJ1-4	TGCAGTGCTAGAGATTGGGGCCAGGGGCGCTCCACAACTAATGAAAAACTGTTTTTT	CSARDWGQGRSTTNEKLFF
-	13	TRBV14	-	TRBJ1-6	TGTGCCAGCAGCCAAGATTTCTACTCACCCCTCCACTTT	CASSQDFYSPLHF
TRBD1	13	TRBV29-1	few	TRBJ1-4	TGCAGCGCCAAGACAGGGGGTAATGAAAAACTGTTTTTT	CSAKTGGNEKLFF
-	16	TRBV9	-	TRBJ2-6	TGTGCCAGCAGCGTAGAGGGCAGAGTCGGGGCCAACGTCCTGACTTTC	CASSVEGRVGANVLTF
TRBD1	14	TRBV6-6	-	TRBJ2-2	TGTGCCAGCAGATTGACAGGGGAGACCGGGGAGCTGTTTTTT	CASRLTGETGELFF
-	14	TRBV7-2	few	TRBJ1-3	TGTGCCAGCAGCCCTGACAGGTCCGTCGACACCATATATTTT	CASSPDRSVDTIYF
TRBD1	14	TRBV20-1	few	TRBJ2-7	TGCAGTGCTAGAGGGGACAGGAGCTCCTACGAGCAGTACTTC	CSARGDRSSYEQYF
-	13	TRBV12-3/TRBV12-4	few	TRBJ2-1	TGTGCCAGCACTCTGTTGGGGGGCAATGAGCAGTTCTTC	CASTLLGGNEQFF
-	13	TRBV7-2	-	TRBJ1-4	TGTGCCAGCAGCTTGAACCGGGCAGAAAAACTGTTTTTT	CASSLNRAEKLFF
-	14	TRBV7-3	-	TRBJ2-1	TGTGCCAGCAGCAGGGGGGGAGACTACAATGAGCAGTTCTTC	CASSRGGDYNEQFF
TRBD2	17	TRBV27	many	TRBJ2-1	TGTGCCAGCAGTCCCTCTTTGGGTAGCGGGAGGTTCAATGAGCAGTTCTTC	CASSPSLGSGRFNEQFF
-	14	TRBV29-1	-	TRBJ1-1	TGCAGCGTTGATGGCGGGGGATGGTTCACTGAAGCTTTCTTT	CSVDGGGWFTEAFF
-	18	TRBV7-2	few	TRBJ1-2	TGTGCCAGCAGCTTAATTCGGTTCTATCGGCTACCAGACTATGGCTACACCTTC	CASSLIRFYRLPDYGYTF
TRBD1	18	TRBV15	-	TRBJ2-7	TGTGCCACCAGCAGAGACTACACACCGGGACAGGGCTCTGGCGAGCAGTACTTC	CATSRDYTPGQGSGEQYF
-	15	TRBV12-3/TRBV12-4	-	TRBJ2-1	TGTGCCAGCAGTTTAGTCAAGAGCTCCTACAATGAGCAGTTCTTC	CASSLVKSSYNEQFF
-	14	TRBV6-1	few	TRBJ2-2	TGTGCCAGCAGTGAAGGACGGGTCACCGGGGAGCTGTTTTTT	CASSEGRVTGELFF
-	15	TRBV4-3	-	TRBJ1-4	TGCGCCAGCAGCCCCCGACAGGCCGGCTCTGAAAAACTGTTTTTT	CASSPRQAGSEKLFF
-	13	TRBV25-1	-	TRBJ1-2	TGTGCCAGCAGTGAGTCTGCTAACTATGGCTACACCTTC	CASSESANYGYTF
TRBD2	18	TRBV4-3	once	TRBJ2-3	TGCGCCAGCAGCCAAGTAGCGGGAGGGCCGGTCGGGACAGATACGCAGTATTTT	CASSQVAGGPVGTDTQYF
TRBD1	16	TRBV5-1	few	TRBJ2-5	TGCGCCAGCAGCGATATGGGGCAGGGGGCCGTAGAGACCCAGTACTTC	CASSDMGQGAVETQYF
-	15	TRBV12-3/TRBV12-4	-	TRBJ2-6	TGTGCCAGCAGTCGGGCGGACTCTGGGGCCAACGTCCTGACTTTC	CASSRADSGANVLTF
TRBD1	16	TRBV2	few	TRBJ1-1	TGTGCCAGCAGTGAGAGGACAGGGCTAATGAACACTGAAGCTTTCTTT	CASSERTGLMNTEAFF
-	12	TRBV20-1	few	TRBJ1-1	TGCAGTGCTAGTCTGCCCGGTTATGAAGCTTTCTTT	CSASLPGYEAFF
-	13	TRBV29-1	few	TRBJ1-4	TGCAGCGTTGGAGGCGGGCCAAATGAAAAACTGTTTTTT	CSVGGGPNEKLFF
-	13	TRBV4-1	-	TRBJ2-7	TGCGCCAGCAGCCTAAGAGTGGGTTACGAGCAGTACTTC	CASSLRVGYEQYF
TRBD1	15	TRBV5-1	-	TRBJ2-5	TGCGCCAGCAGCGGTTCAACAGGGGGCGGGGAGACCCAGTACTTC	CASSGSTGGGETQYF
-	13	TRBV4-2	-	TRBJ2-1	TGTGCCAGCAGCCACCCCACTAACAATGAGCAGTTCTTC	CASSHPTNNEQFF